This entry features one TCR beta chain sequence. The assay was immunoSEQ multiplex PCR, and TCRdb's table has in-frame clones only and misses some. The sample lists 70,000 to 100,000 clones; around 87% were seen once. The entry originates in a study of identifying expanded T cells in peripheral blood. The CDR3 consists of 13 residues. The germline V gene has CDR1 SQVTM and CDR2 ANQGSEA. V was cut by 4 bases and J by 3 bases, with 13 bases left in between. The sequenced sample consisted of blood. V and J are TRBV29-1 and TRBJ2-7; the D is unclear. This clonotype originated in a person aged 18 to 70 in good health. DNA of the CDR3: TGCAGCGTTGGGTACGGTTCCGACTACGAGCAGTACTTC. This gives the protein CSVGYGSDYEQYF.